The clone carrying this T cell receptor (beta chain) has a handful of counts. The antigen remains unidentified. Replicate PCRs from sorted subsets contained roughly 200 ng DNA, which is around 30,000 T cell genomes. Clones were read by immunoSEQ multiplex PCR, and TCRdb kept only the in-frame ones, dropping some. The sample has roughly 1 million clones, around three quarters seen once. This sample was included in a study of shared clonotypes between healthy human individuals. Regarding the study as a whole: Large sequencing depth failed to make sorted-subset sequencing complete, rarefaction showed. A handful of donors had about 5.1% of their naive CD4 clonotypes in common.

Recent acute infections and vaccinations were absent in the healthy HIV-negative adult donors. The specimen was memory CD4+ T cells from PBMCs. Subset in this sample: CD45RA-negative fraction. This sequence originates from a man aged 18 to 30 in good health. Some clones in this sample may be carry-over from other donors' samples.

CDR3 bases: TGTGCCAGCAGCCAACAGGGTGCTGGGGCCAACGTCCTGACTTTC. Amino acids: CASSQQGAGANVLTF. The genes are TRBV7-3 and TRBJ2-6; possible D gene TRBD1, 6 bases. The CDR3 length is 15 residues. V was cut by 5 bases and J by 2 bases, with 10 bases left in between. Germline V gene lookup returns CDR1 SGHTA and CDR2 FQGTGA.